This T cell receptor (beta chain) was profiled in a study of T cell repertoires in cytomegalovirus infection. About the research overall: CMV infection plus the matching HLA type was flagged by public TCR beta signatures. The study's findings and limits: There were carriers of CMV plus the relevant HLA, and cumulative public TCR beta family frequency identified them.

This clonotype was counted only a few times. As yet, its antigen is unknown. This CDR3 region has 16 residues. V was clipped by 3 bases and J by 4 bases; unmatched bases: 8. The germline gives CDR1 LNHDA, CDR2 SQIVND (reference sequence). TCRdb processed the reads anew with MiXCR; each CDR3 protein has one entry. Of 350,000 to 500,000 distinct CDR3 sequences listed, under 40% were seen once; the top ten hold roughly 15%. This chain joins TRBV19 and TRBJ2-7; TRBD1 matches at 11 bases. Sequencing input: PBMCs. This clonotype was obtained from a human donor in good health (CMV status not recorded). Some clones in this sample may be carry-over from other donors' samples. CDR3 bases: TGTGCCAGTAGTATCATCCCGGGACAGGGGGATTACGAGCAGTACTTC. The encoded protein is CASSIIPGQGDYEQYF. The whole variable domain, remainder taken from reference TRBV19 and TRBJ2-7, is DGGITQSPKYLFRKEGQNVTLSCEQNLNHDAMYWYRQDPGQGLRLIYYSQIVNDFQKGDIAEGYSVSREKKESFPLTVTSAQKNPTAFYLCASSIIPGQGDYEQYFGPGTRLTVT.